The 21 T cell receptor beta chains below all came from one sample that was sequenced in a study of shared clonotypes between healthy human individuals. Only in-frame clones appear in the TCRdb table, and some are missing; sequencing was by immunoSEQ multiplex PCR. The sample includes some 470,000 clones, over 60% seen only once; the top ten take 10% to 15%. The sample comprised PBMCs. The receptors shown here come from a woman in her 40s in good health. Some clones in this sample may be carry-over from other donors' samples.

The gene calls are TRBV28 and TRBJ2-7; 7 positions agree with TRBD2. The CDR3 contains 13 residues. Trimming cost V 8 bases and J 3 bases; bases outside gene matches: 7. CDR1 MDHEN and CDR2 SYDVKM come from the germline V gene. The CDR3 loop is CASRWRGYYEQYF. In DNA form, the CDR3 reads TGTGCCAGCCGGTGGCGGGGGTACTACGAGCAGTACTTC.

V is TRBV4-2 and J is TRBJ2-1; D is unclear. The length of the CDR3 is 13 residues. Germline V gene lookup returns CDR1 LGHNA and CDR2 YNFKEQ. The V end was cut by 1 base, the J end by 6 bases, with 7 bases between. The CDR3 loop is CASSQGLVNEQFF. CDR3 DNA sequence: TGTGCCAGCAGCCAAGGGCTAGTCAATGAGCAGTTCTTC.

This sequence joins TRBV4-1 and TRBJ2-3; no reliable D call. Trimming pared 1 base from V and 7 bases from J, leaving 18 bases between. The CDR3 runs to 16 residues. Germline V gives CDR1 MGHRA, CDR2 YSYEKL. The CDR3 protein is CASSQVAGDTQNTQYF. Here the CDR3 DNA reads TGCGCCAGCAGCCAAGTGGCAGGAGATACACAGAATACGCAGTATTTT.

This clone was recorded many times. The chain combines TRBV13 with TRBJ2-5; TRBD1 is a possible D gene (6 bases). Germline values: CDR1 PRHDT, CDR2 FYEKMQ (reference sequence). V was clipped by 2 bases and J by 4 bases, with 17 bases between them. The CDR3 is made up of 16 amino acids. Here the CDR3 DNA reads TGTGCCAGCAGCTTAAGGGGGATCCTAAGGGGAGAGACCCAGTACTTC. Translating it yields CASSLRGILRGETQYF.

The rearrangement uses TRBV2 and TRBJ2-7; 9 bases align to TRBD1. Germline lookup yields CDR1 SNHLY and CDR2 FYNNEI. The CDR3 has 14 residues. The V gene end was trimmed by 5 bases and the J gene end by 4 bases; junction bases not matched to a gene: 6. The CDR3 sequence: CASSRDREVYEQYF. In nucleotides, the CDR3 is TGTGCCAGCAGTCGGGACAGGGAAGTATACGAGCAGTACTTC.

J is TRBJ1-2 and V is TRBV7-2; 9 nucleotides agree with TRBD1. Trimming at V came to 5 bases and at J to 13 bases, leaving 11 bases not matched to a gene. Germline V gene data show CDR1 as SGHTA and CDR2 as FQGNSA. This CDR3 is 13 amino acids long. The CDR3, as DNA: TGTGCCAGCAGCATAAGGGACAGGGTGGGGTGCACCTTC. Encoded protein: CASSIRDRVGCTF.

This clone was observed once. J is TRBJ2-6 and V is TRBV7-2; D is undetermined. Trimming cost V 0 bases and J 0 bases, with 6 bases left between them. Germline V lookup: CDR1 SGHTA, CDR2 FQGNSA. The CDR3 extends over 16 amino acids. The chain's CDR3 is CASSLATSSGANVLTF. In nucleotides, the CDR3 is TGTGCCAGCAGCTTAGCGACTTCCTCTGGGGCCAACGTCCTGACTTTC.

This chain links TRBV5-1 with TRBJ1-2; no reliable D call. The CDR3 totals 15 residues. V dropped 6 bases and J dropped 0 bases, with 15 bases sitting between them. Per germline, CDR1 SGHRS and CDR2 YFSETQ. DNA of the CDR3: TGCGCCAGCAAGGGTTTAGAGGGATCTAACTATGGCTACACCTTC. Residues: CASKGLEGSNYGYTF.

The gene calls are TRBV7-3 and TRBJ2-2, with 7 bases identical to TRBD2. The CDR3 extends over 16 amino acids. V trimming: 5 bases; J trimming: 2 bases; junction bases outside the gene matches: 8. CDR1 is SGHTA and CDR2 is FQGTGA in the germline V gene. CDR3 sequence (DNA): TGTGCCAGCAGCCCCCATGGCGGGAGTAACACCGGGGAGCTGTTTTTT. It specifies CASSPHGGSNTGELFF.

V and J are TRBV9 and TRBJ2-7; TRBD2 is a possible D gene (6 bases). CDR3 size: 15 residues. Germline CDR1 SGDLS, CDR2 YYNGEE. V lost 0 bases and J 2 bases, leaving 12 bases between the germline ends. CDR3 in amino acids: CASSVDAGSPYEQYF. CDR3 in DNA: TGTGCCAGCAGCGTAGATGCGGGAAGTCCCTACGAGCAGTACTTC.

This chain connects TRBV20-1 to TRBJ1-4; no clear D gene. V was pared by 8 bases and J by 7 bases, with 11 bases between. Germline CDR1 is DFQATT and CDR2 is SNEGSKA (reference sequence). This CDR3 region has 11 residues. CDR3 in amino acids: CSKREGEKLFF. The CDR3 nucleotides read TGCAGTAAAAGGGAGGGTGAAAAACTGTTTTTT.

The chain joins TRBV9 to TRBJ2-2; D may be TRBD2 (5 bases). Trimming took off 1 base at V and 1 base at J, with 14 bases between the two ends. CDR1 is SGDLS, CDR2 YYNGEE, per germline. CDR3 length equals 17 residues. Here the CDR3 reads CASSVMPGRGNTGELFF. The DNA of the CDR3 is TGTGCCAGCAGCGTAATGCCCGGCCGGGGGAACACCGGGGAGCTGTTTTTT.

Points on this clone: At one end, the junction sequence differs from germline, possibly due to a read error. J is TRBJ2-7 and V is TRBV5-4, with TRBD1 identical over 9 bases. The CDR3 contains 15 residues. Germline V lookup: CDR1 SGHNT, CDR2 YYREEE (reference sequence). The CDR3 spells CASSLDLGQGYEQHF. Here the CDR3 DNA reads TGTGCCAGCAGCTTGGATTTGGGACAGGGCTACGAGCAGCACTTC.

The chain combines TRBV9 with TRBJ2-2; no firm D call. CDR1 and CDR2 from the germline V gene are SGDLS and YYNGEE. CDR3 length: 14 residues. V gave up 0 bases and J gave up 7 bases, with 10 bases separating them. The CDR3 sequence: CASSVGVANGELFF. The CDR3 nucleotides read TGTGCCAGCAGCGTAGGTGTTGCTAACGGGGAGCTGTTTTTT.

With regard to this clone: The CDR3 carries no conserved terminal phenylalanine or tryptophan, so it likely arises from a read error. V and J are TRBV7-4 and TRBJ1-5; 9 bases map to TRBD1. After removal of 5 bases from V and 0 bases from J, the junction contained 14 bases not matched to a gene. Per the germline V gene, CDR1 is SGHVT and CDR2 is SQSDAQ. The CDR3 extends over 19 amino acids. DNA of the CDR3: TGTGCCAGCAGCCTCCACCGTCGGGACAGGGAATTTAGCAATCAGCCCCAGCATCTT. Encoded protein: CASSLHRRDREFSNQPQHL.

This chain links TRBV9 with TRBJ2-5; D not resolved. V was trimmed by 1 base and J by 2 bases, leaving 12 bases between them. The germline V gene encodes CDR1 SGDLS and CDR2 YYNGEE. This CDR3 spans 15 amino acids. The CDR3 DNA follows: TGTGCCAGCAGCGTACGCCCGGGTTTTCAAGAGACCCAGTACTTC. It specifies CASSVRPGFQETQYF.

For the CDR3, the DNA is TGTGCCAGCAGCGTAGCGGGAGCGTTCACAGATACGCAGTATTTT. Its protein product is CASSVAGAFTDTQYF. The chain carries TRBV9 and TRBJ2-3, with D perhaps matching TRBD2 (6 bases). The V and J ends lost 0 bases and 2 bases respectively, with 10 bases between them. From germline, CDR1 is SGDLS and CDR2 YYNGEE. The CDR3 is made up of 15 amino acids.

The V call is TRBV5-1, the J call TRBJ2-7; D perhaps matches TRBD2 (5 bases). The ends were cut back, 5 bases at V and 5 bases at J, with 20 bases in the middle. The CDR3 runs to 15 residues. The germline V gene has CDR1 SGHRS and CDR2 YFSETQ. Here the CDR3 DNA reads TGCGCCAGCAGTCCCCCCGGTCGGGGAAAGAACGAGCAGTACTTC. Translating it yields CASSPPGRGKNEQYF.

This clone has a handful of counts. This rearrangement joins TRBV30 to TRBJ2-4; 7 bases fit TRBD2. J gave up 6 bases and V 4 bases, and 6 bases lay outside the gene matches. The germline gives CDR1 GTSNPN, CDR2 SVGIG (reference sequence). The CDR3 totals 13 residues. This CDR3 reads CAWTKGGPNIQYF. CDR3 DNA sequence: TGTGCCTGGACCAAGGGAGGGCCAAACATTCAGTACTTC.

This rearrangement joins TRBV6-5 to TRBJ1-4; tentatively, D is TRBD1 (5 bases). This CDR3 region has 15 residues. V lost 0 bases, J lost 3 bases, and 8 bases lay in between. Germline CDR1 MNHEY, CDR2 SVGAGI. CDR3 residues: CASSYSQGANEKLFF. In DNA form, the CDR3 reads TGTGCCAGCAGTTACTCGCAGGGAGCTAATGAAAAACTGTTTTTT.

V is TRBV7-8 and J is TRBJ1-3, with TRBD1 identical over 9 bases. The CDR3 consists of 15 residues. Germline V gene sequence: CDR1 SGHVS, CDR2 FQNEAQ. V was clipped by 5 bases and J by 0 bases; unmatched bases: 2. The CDR3 reads CASSGTGTSGNTIYF. As DNA, the CDR3 is TGTGCCAGCAGCGGGACAGGGACCTCTGGAAACACCATATATTTT.